This entry lists 19 T cell receptor beta chains sequenced from one sample in a study of T cell changes during pregnancy in multiple sclerosis. Using immunoSEQ multiplex PCR, the repertoire was profiled, and TCRdb retains in-frame clones only, with some absent. The table has tens of thousands of clones, roughly 92% seen once. The starting material was peripheral blood, obtained in the third trimester of pregnancy. The origin of the receptors is a female donor in good health, enrolled as a control in a pregnancy study.

This chain uses TRBV21-1 with TRBJ2-2; TRBD1, the table's D call, was not compared with the DNA. TRBV21-1 is a pseudogene locus. This CDR3 has 19 residues. The CDR3, as DNA: TGTGCCAGCAGCAATTTGGGTGGACAGGGCGGAATGAACACCGGGGAGCTGTTTTTT. Translated, it gives CASSNLGGQGGMNTGELFF.

The rearrangement uses TRBV6-4 and TRBJ2-1; 8 bases fit TRBD2. This CDR3 has 14 amino acids. After removal of 3 bases from V and 6 bases from J, the junction contained 4 bases not matched to a gene. Germline CDR1 is MRHNA and CDR2 is SNTAGT. CDR3 amino acids: CASSEIGGANEQFF. CDR3 coding DNA: TGTGCCAGCAGTGAAATCGGGGGGGCCAATGAGCAGTTCTTC.

CDR3 region: CASSITGTNEFF. CDR3 nucleotide sequence: TGTGCCAGCAGTATAACCGGGACTAATGAGTTCTTC. The genes are TRBV28 and TRBJ2-1; 7 bases map to TRBD2. V was clipped by 5 bases and J by 14 bases; unmatched bases: 9. Per germline, CDR1 MDHEN and CDR2 SYDVKM. This CDR3 has 12 residues.

The rearrangement links TRBV11-2 to TRBJ2-7; D is possibly TRBD1 (6 bases). CDR1 SGHAT and CDR2 FQNNGV come from the germline V gene. The CDR3 loop spans 13 amino acids. Trimming stripped 0 bases from V and 7 bases from J, with 10 bases between. The DNA for the CDR3 is TGTGCCAGCAGCTTAGATTGGGGGCAAGAGCAGTACTTC. Encoded protein: CASSLDWGQEQYF.

This chain links TRBV4-1 with TRBJ1-2; 7 bases are shared with TRBD1. The germline CDR1 and CDR2 sequences are MGHRA and YSYEKL. The CDR3 runs to 15 residues. Trimming cost V 2 bases and J 4 bases; bases outside gene matches: 7. The CDR3 sequence: CASSQPPGQSYGYTF. For the CDR3, the DNA is TGCGCCAGCAGCCAACCCCCGGGACAGAGCTATGGCTACACCTTC.

The rearrangement uses TRBV27 and TRBJ2-1; weak D call: TRBD1 (6 bases). Deletions cut 3 bases from V and 5 bases from J, with 11 bases between. Germline assignment: CDR1 MNHEY and CDR2 SMNVEV (reference sequence). The CDR3 totals 14 residues. CDR3 nucleotide sequence: TGTGCCAGCAGTTTCCAGGGGTTTAACAATGAGCAGTTCTTC. Its translation is CASSFQGFNNEQFF.

The chain employs TRBV2 and TRBJ2-7, with 13 positions matching TRBD2. Germline lookup yields CDR1 SNHLY and CDR2 FYNNEI. The CDR3 sequence is 16 residues long. J lost 5 bases, V lost 1 base, and 5 bases had no gene match. This CDR3 reads CASSEGGTSGVHEQYF. As DNA, the CDR3 is TGTGCCAGCAGTGAAGGCGGGACTAGCGGGGTCCACGAGCAGTACTTC.

V usage is TRBV28 and J usage is TRBJ2-2, with D maybe TRBD2 (5 bases). Trimming took 6 bases from V and 4 from J, leaving 9 bases between them. From germline, CDR1 is MDHEN and CDR2 SYDVKM. The CDR3 is 13 residues long. This CDR3 reads CASRRGGTGELFF. The CDR3 DNA follows: TGTGCCAGCAGACGGGGTGGCACCGGGGAGCTGTTTTTT.

The chain links TRBV4-1 to TRBJ2-2; TRBD1 matches at 8 bases. V dropped 0 bases and J dropped 6; count of bases not matched to a gene: 6. The germline CDR1 and CDR2 sequences are MGHRA and YSYEKL. CDR3 length: 16 amino acids. Written as DNA, the CDR3 is TGCGCCAGCAGCCAAGAAGGCCAGGGGGCCGCCGGGGAGCTGTTTTTT. This codes for CASSQEGQGAAGELFF.

The rearrangement joins TRBV7-9 to TRBJ1-3; D possibly corresponds to TRBD1 (5 bases). The CDR3 totals 14 residues. The V end was cut by 3 bases, the J end by 1 base, with 7 bases between. Germline-derived CDR1 and CDR2 are SEHNR and FQNEAQ (reference sequence). The DNA of the CDR3 is TGTGCCAGCAGCTTGGGGGGTTCTGGAAACACCATATATTTT. Translated: CASSLGGSGNTIYF.

V gene TRBV11-1 combines with J gene TRBJ2-2; D is perhaps TRBD2 (6 bases). The CDR3 sequence is 17 residues long. V shed 1 base and J shed 7 bases, with 19 bases lying between them. Germline values: CDR1 SGHAT, CDR2 FQDESV (reference sequence). The CDR3 here is CASSLGDLAGRIGELFF. CDR3 sequence (DNA): TGTGCCAGCAGCTTAGGAGATTTGGCAGGGAGGATCGGGGAGCTGTTTTTT.

The chain uses TRBV28 and TRBJ2-7; 8 bases line up with TRBD2. The CDR3 length is 15 residues. V lost 5 bases and J lost 0; bases outside the gene matches: 6. From germline, CDR1 is MDHEN and CDR2 SYDVKM. CDR3 DNA: TGTGCCAGCAGTCCGAGCGGGGGCCCCTCCTACGAGCAGTACTTC. Its translation: CASSPSGGPSYEQYF.

The chain combines TRBV11-3 with TRBJ2-1; D unresolved. V dropped 3 bases and J dropped 8 bases, with 8 bases sitting between them. CDR1 and CDR2 (germline): SGHNT, YENEEA. The CDR3 has 12 residues. CDR3 DNA sequence: TGTGCCAGCAGCTTCATTGGCCATGAGCAGTTCTTC. It encodes CASSFIGHEQFF.

The chain carries TRBV28 and TRBJ2-3; no clear D gene. V shed 1 base and J shed 4 bases, with 9 bases lying between them. CDR1 and CDR2 from the germline V gene are MDHEN and SYDVKM. The CDR3 is made up of 14 amino acids. The CDR3 bases are TGTGCCAGCAGTTTATTCGGTATTTCAGATACGCAGTATTTT. It yields the protein CASSLFGISDTQYF.

V and J are TRBV5-1 and TRBJ2-7, with TRBD1 matching over 8 bases. Germline CDR1 SGHRS, CDR2 YFSETQ. Trimming took 2 bases from V and 5 from J; bases not matched to a gene: 6. This CDR3 region has 14 residues. The CDR3: CASSFGQGLHEQYF. In DNA, the CDR3 is TGCGCCAGCAGCTTTGGACAGGGTCTCCACGAGCAGTACTTC.

A single count supports this clone. J is TRBJ1-5 and V is TRBV27; the D gene is possibly TRBD1 (6 bases). V lost 5 bases, J lost 4 bases, and 18 bases lay in between. The CDR3 covers 16 residues. Germline loops: CDR1 MNHEY, CDR2 SMNVEV (reference sequence). The CDR3 nucleotides are TGTGCCAGCAGTGCTAATTCGGTAGGGGGAAATCAGCCCCAGCATTTT. Amino acids: CASSANSVGGNQPQHF.

The chain combines TRBV28 with TRBJ2-5; 10 nucleotides match TRBD2. The length of the CDR3 is 12 residues. J was trimmed by 5 bases and V by 10 bases; bases with no gene match: 4. Germline CDR1 and CDR2: MDHEN and SYDVKM. CDR3 DNA: TGTGCCACCCAGGGACTAGCGGAGACCCAGTACTTC. Translated: CATQGLAETQYF.

This clone was observed once. The genes are TRBV29-1 and TRBJ1-1; 9 bases line up with TRBD1. This CDR3 contains 14 residues. Per germline, CDR1 SQVTM and CDR2 ANQGSEA. J was trimmed by 4 bases and V by 8 bases; bases with no gene match: 11. The DNA of the CDR3 is TGCAGCACCGCCGGGACAGGGAGGGCCACTGAAGCTTTCTTT. Encoded protein: CSTAGTGRATEAFF.

The rearrangement links TRBV29-1 to TRBJ2-7, with a possible D match to TRBD2 (6 bases). Germline-derived CDR1 and CDR2 are SQVTM and ANQGSEA. This CDR3 contains 14 residues. Trimming took off 5 bases at V and 0 bases at J, with 14 bases between the two ends. Here the CDR3 reads CSVRGTRSSYEQYF. The CDR3 DNA sequence: TGCAGCGTTCGGGGGACTCGAAGCTCCTACGAGCAGTACTTC.